The 27 T cell receptor beta chains reported below all come from one sample, sequenced in a study of T-cell memory formation after mild COVID-19. One entry per CDR3 protein, called by TCRdb with MiXCR from the 5' RACE reads. Of approximately 60,000 distinct CDR3 sequences in the sample, about a tenth were seen once. Source material: PBMCs or a T cell subset sorted from them (not recorded which). These receptors were collected from a man aged 18 to 35 who had mild COVID-19 (a few samples of this study predate the infection). Cell type and time point are not known.

This sequence joins TRBV20-1 and TRBJ2-2; no reliable D call. Looked up from germline, CDR1 is DFQATT and CDR2 is SNEGSKA (reference sequence). This CDR3 region has 12 residues. Trimming pared 5 bases from V and 6 bases from J, leaving 10 bases between. The CDR3 protein is CSALTVPGELFF. The CDR3 DNA follows: TGCAGTGCTTTAACAGTTCCCGGGGAGCTGTTTTTT.

In this sample, this clonotype turned up many times. The rearrangement uses TRBV20-1 and TRBJ2-3; 10 nucleotides line up with TRBD2. J was trimmed by 3 bases and V by 3 bases; bases with no gene match: 6. Germline CDR1 and CDR2: DFQATT and SNEGSKA (reference sequence). This CDR3 has 15 residues. CDR3: CSARSSGGWTDTQYF. The CDR3 region has the DNA TGCAGTGCTAGGAGTAGCGGGGGGTGGACAGATACGCAGTATTTT.

The CDR3 is CASSPPSHEQFF. CDR3 DNA: TGTGCCAGCTCACCACCCAGCCATGAGCAGTTCTTC. This sequence joins TRBV18 and TRBJ2-1; no clear D. The CDR3 sequence is 12 residues long. Trimming pared 0 bases from V and 8 bases from J, leaving 5 bases between. The germline CDR1 and CDR2 sequences are KGHSH and LQKENI.

The table lists this clonotype with many counts. V is TRBV4-3 and J is TRBJ2-1; 8 nucleotides align to TRBD2. V was clipped by 0 bases and J by 3 bases; unmatched bases: 4. This CDR3 has 16 residues. Germline CDR1 LGHNA, CDR2 YSLEER. CDR3 in amino acids: CASSQDPAGDYNEQFF. The CDR3 DNA reads as TGCGCCAGCAGCCAAGACCCAGCGGGGGACTACAATGAGCAGTTCTTC.

The chain uses TRBV20-1 and TRBJ1-1; D not resolved. Germline loops: CDR1 DFQATT, CDR2 SNEGSKA (reference sequence). V lost 3 bases, J lost 5 bases, and 13 bases lay in between. This CDR3 region has 13 residues. CDR3 coding DNA: TGCAGTGCTAGCAGGAGTGGAGGGACTGAAGCTTTCTTT. Translation: CSASRSGGTEAFF.

This clonotype was detected ten times or more. The J gene is TRBJ1-5, the V gene TRBV12-3 or TRBV12-4; D is ambiguous. The CDR3 has 12 residues. The germline V and J ends were trimmed by 3 bases and 7 bases, with 7 bases remaining between them. This CDR3 reads CASSFSGQPQHF. The CDR3 DNA is TGTGCCAGCAGTTTTTCCGGACAGCCCCAGCATTTT.

V gene TRBV2 combines with J gene TRBJ2-5, with 9 bases fitting TRBD2. V lost 10 bases and J lost 5; bases outside the gene matches: 11. The germline V gene has CDR1 SNHLY and CDR2 FYNNEI. CDR3 size: 14 residues. The DNA of the CDR3 is TGTGCCACCACCCCGGGACTAGCTTCGGAGACCCAGTACTTC. Protein sequence: CATTPGLASETQYF.

The chain links TRBV12-3 or TRBV12-4 to TRBJ2-3; D is uncertain. The CDR3 is 11 amino acids. V shed 8 bases and J shed 4 bases, with 7 bases lying between them. In DNA, the CDR3 is TGTGCCAGCCCTTCACCAGATACGCAGTATTTT. Translating gives CASPSPDTQYF.

The chain links TRBV27 to TRBJ2-4, with 8 bases identical to TRBD1. The CDR3 runs 14 residues. Trimming took 6 bases from V and 8 from J; bases not matched to a gene: 9. Germline V gene data show CDR1 as MNHEY and CDR2 as SMNVEV (reference sequence). The CDR3: CASRSPDRVDIQYF. The CDR3 DNA sequence: TGTGCCAGCAGATCTCCGGACAGGGTGGACATTCAGTACTTC.

This chain links TRBV28 with TRBJ2-3; 12 nucleotides align to TRBD2. With 7 bases clipped from V and 3 bases from J, the junction kept 2 bases outside the gene matches. The germline V gene has CDR1 MDHEN and CDR2 SYDVKM. The CDR3 is made up of 14 amino acids. CDR3: CASTGTSGTDTQYF. In nucleotides, the CDR3 is TGTGCCAGCACCGGGACTAGCGGGACAGATACGCAGTATTTT.

There are a few counts of this clonotype. A junction end diverges from the germline sequence, so it may reflect a read error. V and J are TRBV7-7 and TRBJ2-5, with D perhaps TRBD1 or TRBD2 (5 bases each). Germline V gene lookup returns CDR1 SSHAT and CDR2 FNYEAQ (reference sequence). The CDR3 contains 13 residues. DNA of the CDR3: TGTGCTAGCAGCCCGGGACGGGAAGAGACCCAGTACTTC. This codes for CASSPGREETQYF. Supplemented by reference TRBV7-7 and TRBJ2-5, the full variable domain reads GAGVSQSPRYKVTKRGQDVTLRCDPISSHATLYWYQQALGQGPEFLTYFNYEAQPDKSGLPSDRFSAERPEGSISTLTIQRTEQRDSAMYRCASSPGREETQYFGPGTRLLVL.

This clonotype was found many times. The chain carries TRBV9 and TRBJ2-1, with a weak D call TRBD2 (7 bases). This CDR3 spans 15 amino acids. The V and J ends lost 0 bases and 6 bases respectively, with 13 bases between them. Germline loops: CDR1 SGDLS, CDR2 YYNGEE. CDR3 in amino acids: CASSVGGGHFNEQFF. The CDR3 DNA follows: TGTGCCAGCAGCGTAGGCGGGGGACACTTCAATGAGCAGTTCTTC.

This clonotype showed up many times. This CDR3 reads CASSFAAGGSYEQYF. The DNA for the CDR3 is TGTGCCAGCAGCTTCGCAGCGGGGGGTTCCTACGAGCAGTACTTC. This sequence joins TRBV7-2 and TRBJ2-7, with 9 bases identical to TRBD2. CDR3 length: 15 residues. Germline-derived CDR1 and CDR2 are SGHTA and FQGNSA. After removal of 3 bases from V and 1 base from J, the junction contained 4 bases not matched to a gene.

This clonotype was counted only a few times. J is TRBJ2-3 and V is TRBV5-4; D unresolved. The CDR3 consists of 14 residues. CDR1 and CDR2 from the germline V gene are SGHNT and YYREEE (reference sequence). V dropped 8 bases and J dropped 6 bases, with 19 bases sitting between them. CDR3 nucleotides: TGTGCCAGTATGAAGAACTCAGAAGGGGATACGCAGTATTTT. Its translation is CASMKNSEGDTQYF.

This clonotype was detected only a few times. The chain is built from TRBV4-1 and TRBJ2-3; the D call may be TRBD1 or TRBD2 (5 bases each). The ends were cut back, 3 bases at V and 4 bases at J, with 17 bases in the middle. There are 16 residues in the CDR3. Germline lookup yields CDR1 MGHRA and CDR2 YSYEKL. The CDR3 is CASSHGTILRADTQYF. The CDR3 DNA reads as TGCGCCAGCAGCCACGGGACCATCTTGAGGGCAGATACGCAGTATTTT.

The V gene is TRBV2, the J gene TRBJ1-6; 7 nucleotides line up with TRBD1. Germline assignment: CDR1 SNHLY and CDR2 FYNNEI. Germline trimming cut 7 bases from V and 7 bases from J; bases unmatched to any gene: 7. The CDR3 is 14 amino acids. The CDR3 sequence: CASTFGQENSPLHF. The CDR3 DNA sequence: TGTGCCAGCACCTTCGGACAGGAGAATTCACCCCTCCACTTT.

The sample holds a few counts of this clonotype. V and J are TRBV28 and TRBJ2-7; 7 positions agree with TRBD2. The CDR3 is 12 residues long. The ends lost 8 bases at V and 3 bases at J; junction bases unmatched: 4. Per germline, CDR1 MDHEN and CDR2 SYDVKM. Written as DNA, the CDR3 is TGTGCCAGCTCGGGGGGAGTCTACGAGCAGTACGTC. Its translation is CASSGGVYEQYV.

This clonotype was recorded many times. The V gene is TRBV29-1, the J gene TRBJ1-1; 7 bases line up with TRBD1. The CDR3 length is 12 residues. J gave up 4 bases and V 4 bases, and 3 bases lay outside the gene matches. Germline CDR1 is SQVTM and CDR2 is ANQGSEA. CDR3 DNA: TGCAGCGTTGGACAGGGCTCCACTGAAGCTTTCTTT. It is translated as CSVGQGSTEAFF.

CDR3 nucleotides: TGTGCCAGCCATAGGGGGCAATCTAATGAAAAACTGTTTTTT. This codes for CASHRGQSNEKLFF. The rearrangement links TRBV6-6 to TRBJ1-4; 7 bases align to TRBD1. V was clipped by 8 bases and J by 3 bases; unmatched bases: 6. This CDR3 has 14 residues. The germline V gene has CDR1 MNHNY and CDR2 SVGAGI (reference sequence).

CDR3 sequence reads: CASSSLLAGSTDTQYF. The CDR3 DNA follows: TGCGCCAGCAGCTCCTTACTAGCGGGGAGCACAGATACGCAGTATTTT. The V and J genes are TRBV5-1 and TRBJ2-3, with 10 bases lining up with TRBD2. Trimming cost V 3 bases and J 0 bases; bases outside gene matches: 4. The CDR3 is 16 amino acids. CDR1 and CDR2 from the germline V gene are SGHRS and YFSETQ.

The V and J genes are TRBV2 and TRBJ2-1; either TRBD1 or TRBD2 may supply D (6 bases each). Trimming removed 11 bases at V and 5 bases at J, with 13 bases between. The CDR3 contains 12 residues. Per germline, CDR1 SNHLY and CDR2 FYNNEI. The CDR3 nucleotides are TGTGCCGGGGGGCGAGAACACAATGAGCAGTTCTTC. This encodes CAGGREHNEQFF.

The chain links TRBV7-6 to TRBJ2-3; D is unresolved. V gave up 8 bases and J gave up 2 bases, with 14 bases separating them. CDR1 is SGHVS, CDR2 FNYEAQ, per germline. CDR3 size: 14 residues. The CDR3 sequence: CASARLIPTDTQYF. In nucleotides, the CDR3 is TGTGCCAGCGCGAGGCTCATACCCACAGATACGCAGTATTTT.

The chain is built from TRBV20-1 and TRBJ2-5, with TRBD2 identical over 10 bases. The junction had 9 bases not matched to a gene; V was cut back by 5 bases and J by 3 bases. The germline V gene has CDR1 DFQATT and CDR2 SNEGSKA (reference sequence). CDR3 length: 15 residues. The CDR3 region has the DNA TGCAGTGCTCCTCAGCGGGGGGGGAGGAAAGAGACCCAGTACTTC. Its protein product is CSAPQRGGRKETQYF.

The chain joins TRBV5-6 to TRBJ2-3; D perhaps matches TRBD1 (6 bases). CDR1 is SGHDT, CDR2 YYEEEE, per germline. V lost 0 bases and J 2 bases, leaving 10 bases between the germline ends. This CDR3 contains 15 residues. The CDR3 sequence is CASSLADRFTDTQYF. DNA for the CDR3: TGTGCCAGCAGCTTGGCTGACAGGTTCACAGATACGCAGTATTTT.

This clonotype occurred a few times. The chain employs TRBV7-9 and TRBJ2-5; TRBD1 aligns across 7 bases. Germline assignment: CDR1 SEHNR and CDR2 FQNEAQ (reference sequence). The CDR3 length is 14 residues. After removal of 1 base from V and 2 bases from J, the junction contained 1 base not matched to a gene. The CDR3 DNA is TGTGCCAGCAGCTTAGTGACAGGGCAAGAGACCCAGTACTTC. Encoded protein: CASSLVTGQETQYF.

This clonotype appeared a few times. V usage is TRBV5-1 and J usage is TRBJ1-1; no clear D. Germline CDR1 SGHRS, CDR2 YFSETQ. Trimming stripped 0 bases from V and 7 bases from J, with 7 bases between. This CDR3 has 12 amino acids. CDR3 sequence (DNA): TGCGCCAGCAGCTTGGCCGGGTATGAAGCTTTCTTT. Its translation is CASSLAGYEAFF.

This chain links TRBV27 with TRBJ2-7, with a tentative D call TRBD1 (7 bases). Per germline, CDR1 MNHEY and CDR2 SMNVEV (reference sequence). The CDR3 extends over 13 amino acids. V was clipped by 5 bases and J by 11 bases, with 19 bases between them. In DNA form, the CDR3 reads TGTGCCAGCAGTGGGTCAGGGGGGACCTCCGAGTACTTC. It is translated as CASSGSGGTSEYF.